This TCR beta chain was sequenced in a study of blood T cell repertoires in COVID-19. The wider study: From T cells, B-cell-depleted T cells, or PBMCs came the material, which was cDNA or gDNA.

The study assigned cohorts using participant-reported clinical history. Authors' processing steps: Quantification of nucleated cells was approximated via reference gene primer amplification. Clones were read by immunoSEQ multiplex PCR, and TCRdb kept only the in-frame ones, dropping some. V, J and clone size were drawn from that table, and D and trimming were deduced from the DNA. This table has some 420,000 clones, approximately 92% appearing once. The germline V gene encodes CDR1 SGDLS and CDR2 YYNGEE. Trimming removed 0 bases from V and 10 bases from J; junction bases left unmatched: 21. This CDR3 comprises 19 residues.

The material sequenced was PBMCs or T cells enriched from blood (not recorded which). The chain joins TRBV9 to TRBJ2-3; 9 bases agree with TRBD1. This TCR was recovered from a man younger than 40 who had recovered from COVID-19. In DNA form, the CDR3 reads TGTGCCAGCAGCGTAGTACCTGCCACCCACCCCATAGACAGGGGGGCGCAGTATTTT. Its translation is CASSVVPATHPIDRGAQYF. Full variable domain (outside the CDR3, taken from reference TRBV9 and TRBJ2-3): DSGVTQTPKHLITATGQRVTLRCSPRSGDLSVYWYQQSLDQGLQFLIQYYNGEERAKGNILERFSAQQFPDLHSELNLSSLELGDSALYFCASSVVPATHPIDRGAQYFGPGTRLTVL.